This T cell receptor (beta chain) was recorded in a study of OX40 agonist ivuxolimab in advanced cancers. Study-level information: Patients received ivuxolimab, an agonistic anti-OX40 (CD134) antibody.

The method was immunoSEQ multiplex PCR; TCRdb's version includes in-frame clones alone and lacks a portion of them. Seen here are 66,000 or so clones, roughly 87% observed once, and the top ten hold 2% to 2.5%. V dropped 7 bases and J dropped 4; count of bases not matched to a gene: 11. This CDR3 is 14 amino acids long. Germline CDR1 and CDR2: SGHRS and YFSETQ. The genes are TRBV5-1 and TRBJ2-7; TRBD1 agrees at 7 bases. This sample comprised CD4+ or CD8+ T cells sorted from blood, obtained in a trial of the OX40 agonist ivuxolimab. This TCR derives from an adult with an advanced solid tumor such as melanoma, head and neck, liver or kidney cancer. The CDR3 sequence: CASYPDRVGYEQYF. For the CDR3, the DNA is TGCGCCAGCTACCCTGACAGGGTAGGGTACGAGCAGTACTTC.